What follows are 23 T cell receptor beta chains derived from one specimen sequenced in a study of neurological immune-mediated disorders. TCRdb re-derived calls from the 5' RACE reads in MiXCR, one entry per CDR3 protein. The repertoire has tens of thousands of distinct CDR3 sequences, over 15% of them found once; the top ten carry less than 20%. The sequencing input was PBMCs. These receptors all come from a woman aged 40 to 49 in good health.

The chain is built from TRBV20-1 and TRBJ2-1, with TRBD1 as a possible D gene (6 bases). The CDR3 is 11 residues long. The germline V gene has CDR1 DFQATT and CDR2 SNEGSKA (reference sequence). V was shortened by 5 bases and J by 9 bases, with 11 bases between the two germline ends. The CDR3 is CSARGGVEQFF. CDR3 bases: TGCAGTGCTCGAGGGGGAGTTGAGCAGTTCTTC.

CDR3 DNA: TGCAGCGTAGGACCAGCGGGGTCTTCCTACAATGAGCAGTTCTTC. Translating gives CSVGPAGSSYNEQFF. This chain links TRBV29-1 with TRBJ2-1, with 7 bases identical to TRBD2. The trim removed 6 bases at V and 1 base at J, leaving 9 bases unmatched. This CDR3 spans 15 amino acids. Germline V lookup: CDR1 SQVTM, CDR2 ANQGSEA.

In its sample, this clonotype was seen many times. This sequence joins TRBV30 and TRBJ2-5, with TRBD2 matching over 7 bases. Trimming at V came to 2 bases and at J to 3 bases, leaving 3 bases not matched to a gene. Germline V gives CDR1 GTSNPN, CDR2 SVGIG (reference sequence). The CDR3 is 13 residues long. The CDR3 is CAWSRGVKETQYF. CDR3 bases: TGTGCCTGGAGTCGGGGGGTTAAAGAGACCCAGTACTTC. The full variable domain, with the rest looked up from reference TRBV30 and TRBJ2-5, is SQTIHQWPATLVQPVGSPLSLECTVEGTSNPNLYWYRQAAGRGLQLLFYSVGIGQISSEVPQNLSASRPQDRQFILSSKKLLLSDSGFYLCAWSRGVKETQYFGPGTRLLVL.

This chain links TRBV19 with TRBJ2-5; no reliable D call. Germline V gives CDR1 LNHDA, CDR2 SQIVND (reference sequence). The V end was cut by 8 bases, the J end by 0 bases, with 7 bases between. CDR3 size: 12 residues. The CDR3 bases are TGTGCCAGTGGCGAGAACCAAGAGACCCAGTACTTC. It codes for CASGENQETQYF.

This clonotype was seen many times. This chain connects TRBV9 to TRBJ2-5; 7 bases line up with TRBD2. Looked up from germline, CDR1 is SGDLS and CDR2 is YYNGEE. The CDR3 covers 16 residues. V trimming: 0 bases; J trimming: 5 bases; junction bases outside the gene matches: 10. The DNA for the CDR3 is TGTGCCAGCAGCGTAGGGGGCGTGGGAGGGGCCGAGACCCAGTACTTC. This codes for CASSVGGVGGAETQYF.

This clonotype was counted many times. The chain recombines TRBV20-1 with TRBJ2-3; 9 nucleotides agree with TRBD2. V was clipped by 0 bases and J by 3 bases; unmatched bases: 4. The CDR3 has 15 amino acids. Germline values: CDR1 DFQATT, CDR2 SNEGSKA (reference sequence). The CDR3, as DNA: TGCAGTGCTAGAGATTACGGACTAGCGACAGATACGCAGTATTTT. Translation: CSARDYGLATDTQYF.

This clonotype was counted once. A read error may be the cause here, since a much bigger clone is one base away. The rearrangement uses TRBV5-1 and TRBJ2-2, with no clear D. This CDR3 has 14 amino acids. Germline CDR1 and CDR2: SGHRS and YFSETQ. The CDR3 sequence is CARSLVQYTGELFF. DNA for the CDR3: TGCGCCAGAAGCTTGGTGCAGTACACCGGGGAGCTGTTTTTT.

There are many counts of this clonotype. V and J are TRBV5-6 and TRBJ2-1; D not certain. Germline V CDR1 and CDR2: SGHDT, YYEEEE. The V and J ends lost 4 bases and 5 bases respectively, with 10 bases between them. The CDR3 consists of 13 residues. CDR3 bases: TGTGCCAGCAGCGCCACAGCCAACAATGAGCAGTTCTTC. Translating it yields CASSATANNEQFF.

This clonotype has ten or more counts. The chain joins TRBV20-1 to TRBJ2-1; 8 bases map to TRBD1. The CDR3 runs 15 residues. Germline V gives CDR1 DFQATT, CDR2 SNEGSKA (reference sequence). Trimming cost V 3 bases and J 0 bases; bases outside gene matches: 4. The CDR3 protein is CSARQGATSYNEQFF. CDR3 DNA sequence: TGCAGTGCTAGGCAGGGGGCGACCTCCTACAATGAGCAGTTCTTC.

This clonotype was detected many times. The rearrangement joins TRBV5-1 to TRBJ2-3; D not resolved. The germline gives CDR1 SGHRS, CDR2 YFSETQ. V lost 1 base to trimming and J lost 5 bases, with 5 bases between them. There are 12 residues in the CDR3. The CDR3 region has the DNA TGCGCCAGCAGCTTGAATGGAGATACGCAGTATTTT. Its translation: CASSLNGDTQYF.

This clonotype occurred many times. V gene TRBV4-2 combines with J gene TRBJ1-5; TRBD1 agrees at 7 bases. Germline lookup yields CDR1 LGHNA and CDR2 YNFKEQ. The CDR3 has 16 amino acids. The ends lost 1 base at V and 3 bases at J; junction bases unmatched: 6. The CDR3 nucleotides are TGTGCCAGCAGCCAAGGACTGGGACAGTCCAATCAGCCCCAGCATTTT. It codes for CASSQGLGQSNQPQHF.

The CDR3 DNA is TGTGCCAGCAGCTTTAAGCCGAACACCGGGGAGCTGTTTTTT. This sequence encodes CASSFKPNTGELFF. The chain employs TRBV11-3 and TRBJ2-2; D is ambiguous. CDR3 length equals 14 residues. Per the germline V gene, CDR1 is SGHNT and CDR2 is YENEEA. Between the trimmed V and J ends, which lost 3 bases and 0 bases, there was a span of 5 bases. Full variable domain (rest looked up from reference TRBV11-3 and TRBJ2-2): EAGVVQSPRYKIIEKKQPVAFWCNPISGHNTLYWYLQNLGQGPELLIRYENEEAVDDSQLPKDRFSAERLKGVDSTLKIQPAELGDSAVYLCASSFKPNTGELFFGEGSRLTVL.

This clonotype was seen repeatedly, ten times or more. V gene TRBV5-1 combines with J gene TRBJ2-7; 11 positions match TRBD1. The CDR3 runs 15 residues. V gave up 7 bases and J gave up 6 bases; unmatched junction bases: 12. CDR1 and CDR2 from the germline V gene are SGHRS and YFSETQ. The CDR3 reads CASPPDRGRRAEQYV. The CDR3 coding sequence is TGCGCCAGCCCCCCGGACAGGGGGCGTCGTGCCGAGCAGTACGTC.

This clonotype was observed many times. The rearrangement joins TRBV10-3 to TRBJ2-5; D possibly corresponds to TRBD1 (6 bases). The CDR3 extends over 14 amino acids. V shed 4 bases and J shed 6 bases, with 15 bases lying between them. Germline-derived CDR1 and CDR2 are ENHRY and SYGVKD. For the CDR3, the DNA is TGTGCCATCAGTGTACAGGGCCCCGGAAAGACCCAGTACTTC. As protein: CAISVQGPGKTQYF.

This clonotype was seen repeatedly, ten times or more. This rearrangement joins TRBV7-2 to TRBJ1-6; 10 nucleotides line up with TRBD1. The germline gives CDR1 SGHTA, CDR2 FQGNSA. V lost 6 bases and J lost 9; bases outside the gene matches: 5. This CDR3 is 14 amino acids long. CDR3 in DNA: TGTGCCAGCAGAACGGACAGGGGGAGTTCACCCCTCCACTTT. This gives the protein CASRTDRGSSPLHF.

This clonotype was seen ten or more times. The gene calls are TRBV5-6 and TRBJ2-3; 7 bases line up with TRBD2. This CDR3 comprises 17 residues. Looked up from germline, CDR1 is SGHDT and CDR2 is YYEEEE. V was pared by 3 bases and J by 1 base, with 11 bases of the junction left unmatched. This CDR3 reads CASSYVGGGVGTDTQYF. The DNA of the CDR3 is TGTGCCAGCAGCTATGTCGGGGGAGGGGTCGGCACAGATACGCAGTATTTT.

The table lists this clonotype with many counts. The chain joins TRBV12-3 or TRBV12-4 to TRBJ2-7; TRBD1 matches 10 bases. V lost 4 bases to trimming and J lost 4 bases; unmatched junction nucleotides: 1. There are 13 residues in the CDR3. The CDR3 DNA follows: TGTGCCAGCAGTTGGGGACAGGGGTACGAGCAGTACGTC. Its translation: CASSWGQGYEQYV.

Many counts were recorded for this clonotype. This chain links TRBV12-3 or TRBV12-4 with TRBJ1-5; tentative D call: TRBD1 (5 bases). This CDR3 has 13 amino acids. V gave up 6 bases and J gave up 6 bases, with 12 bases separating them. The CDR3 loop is CASSLGTAQPQHF. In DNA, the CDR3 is TGTGCCAGCAGCCTTGGGACGGCTCAGCCCCAGCATTTT.

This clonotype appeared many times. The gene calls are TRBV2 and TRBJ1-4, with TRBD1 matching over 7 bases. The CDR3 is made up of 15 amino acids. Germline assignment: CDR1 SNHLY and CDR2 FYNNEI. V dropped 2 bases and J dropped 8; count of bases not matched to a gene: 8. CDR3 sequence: CASSELEDRWEKLFF. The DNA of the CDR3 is TGTGCCAGCAGTGAATTAGAGGACAGGTGGGAAAAACTGTTTTTT.

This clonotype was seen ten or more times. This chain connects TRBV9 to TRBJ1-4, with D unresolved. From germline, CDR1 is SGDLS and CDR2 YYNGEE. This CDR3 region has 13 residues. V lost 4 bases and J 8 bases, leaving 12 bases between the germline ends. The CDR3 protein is CASSPRPEEKLFF. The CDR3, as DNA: TGTGCCAGCAGCCCCCGTCCCGAGGAAAAACTGTTTTTT.

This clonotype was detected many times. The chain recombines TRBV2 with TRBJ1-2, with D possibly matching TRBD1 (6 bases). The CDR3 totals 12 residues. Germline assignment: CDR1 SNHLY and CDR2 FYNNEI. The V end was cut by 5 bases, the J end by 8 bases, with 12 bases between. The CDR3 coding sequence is TGTGCCAGCAGTCTGGAGACAGGCGGCTACACCTTC. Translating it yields CASSLETGGYTF.

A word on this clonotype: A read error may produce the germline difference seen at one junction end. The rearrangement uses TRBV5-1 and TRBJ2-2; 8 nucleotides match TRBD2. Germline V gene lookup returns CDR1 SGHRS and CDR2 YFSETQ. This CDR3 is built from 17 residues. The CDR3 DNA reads TGCACCAGCAGCTTGGTTGGTAGCGGGGTCGATCCCGCGGAGCTGTTTTTT. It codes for CTSSLVGSGVDPAELFF.

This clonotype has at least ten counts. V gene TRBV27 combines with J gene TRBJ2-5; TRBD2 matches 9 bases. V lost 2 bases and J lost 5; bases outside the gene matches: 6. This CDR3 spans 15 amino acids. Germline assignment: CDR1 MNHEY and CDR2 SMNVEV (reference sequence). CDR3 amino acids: CASSLVRGGGETQYF. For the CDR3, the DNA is TGTGCCAGCAGTTTAGTGCGGGGGGGCGGGGAGACCCAGTACTTC.